Following are 18 T cell receptor beta chains from one sample sequenced in a study of blood T cell repertoires in COVID-19. Repertoires were generated with immunoSEQ multiplex PCR, while TCRdb's copy carries only in-frame clones and drops some. The data show roughly 40,000 clones, about 85% seen once. Sequencing used peripheral blood. Receptors were obtained from a woman aged 80 or over with acute or convalescent COVID-19.

This chain links TRBV3-1 (or the pseudogene TRBV3-2) with TRBJ1-2, with 8 bases aligning to TRBD1. There are 15 residues in the CDR3. Per germline, CDR1 LGHDT and CDR2 YNNKEL (reference sequence). V was clipped by 2 bases and J by 2 bases; unmatched bases: 4. In DNA form, the CDR3 reads TGTGCCAGCAGCCAACTCGGACAGGGAAACTATGGCTACACCTTC. It encodes CASSQLGQGNYGYTF.

Turning to this clone: Sequence at one end of the junction differs from germline and may be a read error. The chain uses TRBV5-1 and TRBJ2-1; perhaps TRBD2 as D (6 bases). The CDR3 length is 13 residues. Germline CDR1 reads SGHRS; CDR2 reads YFSETQ. The CDR3: CASSPTSYHEQFF. In nucleotides, the CDR3 is TGCGCCAGCAGCCCCACTAGCTACCATGAGCAGTTCTTC.

The V gene is TRBV10-3, the J gene TRBJ1-4; D remains ambiguous. Germline V lookup: CDR1 ENHRY, CDR2 SYGVKD. The CDR3 is 13 residues long. Trimming pared 11 bases from V and 3 bases from J, leaving 13 bases between. DNA for the CDR3: TGTGCCCCTGCTGAGTCGGCTAATGAAAAACTGTTTTTT. Protein product: CAPAESANEKLFF.

In its sample, this clone was seen once. V is TRBV30 and J is TRBJ1-4, with a tentative D call TRBD1 (6 bases). Germline V CDR1 and CDR2: GTSNPN, SVGIG (reference sequence). V lost 8 bases to trimming and J lost 8 bases, with 18 bases between them. The CDR3 is made up of 13 amino acids. CDR3 residues: CAGKSTGIEKLFF. The CDR3 DNA follows: TGTGCCGGAAAAAGCACAGGGATAGAAAAACTGTTTTTT.

The count of this clone is one. This chain joins TRBV7-2 and TRBJ1-1, with D perhaps TRBD1 (6 bases). Germline values: CDR1 SGHTA, CDR2 FQGNSA. The CDR3 runs to 15 residues. V was cut by 3 bases and J by 1 base, with 12 bases left in between. CDR3 sequence: CASSLQGGGNTEAFF. Written as DNA, the CDR3 is TGTGCCAGCAGCTTGCAGGGAGGGGGGAACACTGAAGCTTTCTTT.

The chain uses TRBV25-1 and TRBJ1-5, with TRBD1 identical over 10 bases. Germline values: CDR1 MGHDK, CDR2 SYGVNS. The CDR3 covers 15 residues. Trimming cost V 4 bases and J 3 bases; bases outside gene matches: 3. The DNA of the CDR3 is TGTGCCAGCAGTGGGACAGGGGGGCCCAATCAGCCCCAGCATTTT. It translates to CASSGTGGPNQPQHF.

This chain uses TRBV20-1 with TRBJ2-1; no reliable D call. From germline, CDR1 is DFQATT and CDR2 SNEGSKA (reference sequence). V was trimmed by 5 bases and J by 12 bases, leaving 14 bases between them. CDR3 length equals 11 residues. The CDR3 region is CSASLAVGQFF. CDR3 sequence (DNA): TGCAGTGCTTCCCTTGCGGTGGGGCAGTTCTTC.

The rearrangement uses TRBV3-1 (or the pseudogene TRBV3-2) and TRBJ1-4; TRBD1 is a possible D gene (6 bases). This CDR3 has 17 amino acids. Per germline, CDR1 LGHDT and CDR2 YNNKEL (reference sequence). Between the trimmed V and J ends, which lost 0 bases and 4 bases, there was a span of 15 bases. Written as DNA, the CDR3 is TGTGCCAGCAGCCAAGACATGGGGGCGTCACTTAATGAAAAACTGTTTTTT. Protein sequence: CASSQDMGASLNEKLFF.

This chain uses TRBV14 with TRBJ2-1; no reliable D call. Trimming took 1 base from V and 2 from J, leaving 12 bases between them. The CDR3 length is 16 residues. CDR1 is SGHDN and CDR2 is FVKESK in the germline V gene. CDR3 sequence (DNA): TGTGCCAGCAGCCAAGTCGAGTTCTTAACCTACAATGAGCAGTTCTTC. It translates to CASSQVEFLTYNEQFF.

This clone was seen once. This CDR3 reads CASGGQGYEQYF. CDR3 coding DNA: TGTGCCAGCGGAGGACAGGGCTACGAGCAGTACTTC. The chain is built from TRBV12-3 or TRBV12-4 and TRBJ2-7, with 8 bases aligning to TRBD1. The CDR3 consists of 12 residues. V was clipped by 8 bases and J by 3 bases; unmatched bases: 3.

The chain links TRBV28 to TRBJ1-5, with TRBD1 matching 8 bases. After removal of 2 bases from V and 0 bases from J, the junction contained 9 bases not matched to a gene. This CDR3 region has 18 residues. Germline CDR1 is MDHEN and CDR2 is SYDVKM. The DNA for the CDR3 is TGTGCCAGCAGTTTAAAGGGGACAGGACCCTATAGCAATCAGCCCCAGCATTTT. Protein product: CASSLKGTGPYSNQPQHF.

V is TRBV7-2 and J is TRBJ2-1, with D possibly being TRBD1 (5 bases). The CDR3 is 14 amino acids. Germline loops: CDR1 SGHTA, CDR2 FQGNSA. Trimming took off 0 bases at V and 6 bases at J, with 9 bases between the two ends. CDR3 sequence reads: CASSLALQGNEQFF. The CDR3 nucleotides read TGTGCCAGCAGCTTAGCGTTGCAGGGCAATGAGCAGTTCTTC.

The table lists this clone with a count of one. The rearrangement joins TRBV6-1 to TRBJ2-1; 8 bases fit TRBD2. Per germline, CDR1 MNHNS and CDR2 SASEGT. This CDR3 is built from 13 residues. V lost 2 bases to trimming and J lost 10 bases; unmatched junction nucleotides: 4. The DNA of the CDR3 is TGTGCCAGCAGTGAATACCCTAGCGGGGAGCAGTTCTTC. Translating it yields CASSEYPSGEQFF.

CDR3 DNA: TGTGCCAGCAGTGAACCCTATCAGCCCCAGCATTTT. Translating it yields CASSEPYQPQHF. The chain carries TRBV6-1 and TRBJ1-5; D remains ambiguous. Germline CDR1 reads MNHNS; CDR2 reads SASEGT. The CDR3 length is 12 residues. Trimming removed 2 bases at V and 5 bases at J, with 4 bases between.

The V call is TRBV12-3 or TRBV12-4, the J call TRBJ1-4; D gene uncertain. V lost 5 bases and J lost 5, with 9 bases in between. This CDR3 has 13 amino acids. This CDR3 reads CASSRIRNEKLFF. The CDR3 DNA is TGTGCCAGCAGTCGCATCAGGAATGAAAAACTGTTTTTT.

This clone was detected once. This chain links TRBV5-1 with TRBJ1-4; the match to TRBD1 covers 8 bases. V dropped 5 bases and J dropped 3; count of bases not matched to a gene: 6. CDR1 is SGHRS, CDR2 YFSETQ, per germline. The CDR3 runs to 15 residues. CDR3 residues: CASSSQGAANEKLFF. CDR3 bases: TGCGCCAGCAGTTCCCAGGGGGCAGCTAATGAAAAACTGTTTTTT.

The J gene is TRBJ2-1, the V gene TRBV19; 8 bases map to TRBD2. Germline CDR1 is LNHDA and CDR2 is SQIVND (reference sequence). The CDR3 runs to 14 residues. V trimming: 10 bases; J trimming: 2 bases; junction bases outside the gene matches: 7. DNA of the CDR3: TGTGCCACCCTCCCGGGAGGGACCTACAATGAGCAGTTCTTC. This encodes CATLPGGTYNEQFF.

This chain joins TRBV5-1 and TRBJ2-5; no clear D gene. The CDR3 is made up of 15 amino acids. In germline, CDR1 is SGHRS, CDR2 YFSETQ. Trimming took off 0 bases at V and 1 base at J, with 10 bases between the two ends. CDR3 residues: CASSLDGGTQETQYF. CDR3 nucleotides: TGCGCCAGCAGCTTGGATGGCGGTACCCAAGAGACCCAGTACTTC. The full variable domain, completed using reference TRBV5-1 and TRBJ2-5, is KAGVTQTPRYLIKTRGQQVTLSCSPISGHRSVSWYQQTPGQGLQFLFEYFSETQRNKGNFPGRFSGRQFSNSRSEMNVSTLELGDSALYLCASSLDGGTQETQYFGPGTRLLVL.